This T cell receptor beta chain was recorded in a study of T-cell memory formation after mild COVID-19. About the study: TCR clusters were largely donor specific.

Study-wide findings and caveats: Later expanders leaned CD4+, whereas day 15 to 85 contracting clones were balanced CD4/CD8. CD4+ contracting clones were found mainly in CM and EM, and CD8+ ones in EMRA.

Looked up from germline, CDR1 is SGHVS and CDR2 is FQNEAQ. V lost 1 base to trimming and J lost 0 bases, with 10 bases between them. CDR3 length: 16 residues. With respect to this clonotype: Its target is not known.

TCRdb used MiXCR to reprocess the 5' RACE reads, holding one entry per CDR3 protein. There are 270,000 or so distinct CDR3 sequences in the sample; about a sixth occur only once, and roughly 23% lies in the top ten. Sequenced: PBMCs or a T cell subset sorted from them (not recorded which). This chain uses TRBV7-8 with TRBJ2-1; a possible D gene is TRBD2 (6 bases). This TCR was recovered from a man aged 18 to 29 who had mild COVID-19 (a few samples of this study predate the infection). Cell type and time point are not known. CDR3 loop: CASSLVGGTSYNEQFF. The DNA for the CDR3 is TGTGCCAGCAGCTTAGTTGGGGGGACCTCCTACAATGAGCAGTTCTTC.